This passage covers 5 T cell receptor beta chains from one sample sequenced in a study of radiotherapy plus CTLA-4 blockade in lung cancer. The table came from immunoSEQ multiplex PCR; TCRdb's copy has only in-frame clones and leaves some out. The table includes roughly 46,000 clones, 65% to 85% detected once. The sample here was peripheral blood, taken from a patient treated with radiotherapy plus ipilimumab. The receptors come from a human donor with non-small cell lung cancer who had stable disease on radiotherapy plus ipilimumab.

The rearrangement uses TRBV28 and TRBJ1-5; D not certain. This CDR3 is built from 14 residues. Germline V gene data show CDR1 as MDHEN and CDR2 as SYDVKM. The V and J ends lost 4 bases and 0 bases respectively, with 7 bases between them. Here the CDR3 DNA reads TGTGCCAGCAGTTCCTACAATAGCAATCAGCCCCAGCATTTT. It translates to CASSSYNSNQPQHF.

The rearrangement links TRBV4-3 to TRBJ1-2; a weak D match, TRBD1 (5 bases). This CDR3 is 15 amino acids long. Trimming took 0 bases from V and 5 from J, leaving 13 bases between them. CDR1 and CDR2 from the germline V gene are LGHNA and YSLEER. The CDR3 bases are TGCGCCAGCAGCCAAGAAGCTCAGGGTCCATATGGCTACACCTTC. This translates into CASSQEAQGPYGYTF.

The rearrangement links TRBV11-2 to TRBJ2-7; D possibly corresponds to TRBD2 (6 bases). CDR3 length: 13 residues. V was shortened by 4 bases and J by 4 bases, with 11 bases between the two germline ends. From germline, CDR1 is SGHAT and CDR2 FQNNGV. This CDR3 is CASSSPEGYEQYV. The CDR3 DNA is TGTGCCAGCAGCTCACCGGAGGGGTACGAGCAGTACGTC.

The CDR3 spells CATSSKPGGQGAGEQYV. The CDR3 nucleotides are TGTGCCACCAGCAGTAAGCCCGGCGGACAGGGGGCAGGCGAGCAGTACGTC. The V and J genes are TRBV15 and TRBJ2-7; 11 nucleotides match TRBD1. CDR1 and CDR2 from the germline V gene are LNHNV and YYDKDF (reference sequence). Losses at the gene ends were 3 bases for V and 6 bases for J; bases not matched to a gene: 13. This CDR3 is built from 17 residues.

This clone was found a few times. CDR3 residues: CAISEDSTHQPQHF. The CDR3 DNA reads as TGTGCCATCAGTGAAGACTCAACCCATCAGCCCCAGCATTTT. V and J are TRBV10-3 and TRBJ1-5; no firm D call. The CDR3 is 14 amino acids. The germline CDR1 and CDR2 sequences are ENHRY and SYGVKD. V lost 3 bases and J lost 5, with 11 bases in between.